The next 10 T cell receptor beta chains were all read from a single sample in a study of blood T cells in healthy people across ages (dated by TCRdb to the mid-2010s). The library was prepared using 5' RACE. Reads for this sample came from an Illumina HiSeq 2500. A second roughly 6 to 12 cycle PCR used a sample-barcoded 5' primer and a J-beta primer mix. TCRdb reran the public reads through fastp at Q25 and MiXCR, keeping productive beta chains. Rows matching on CDR3 protein sequence are summarized as one entry with the most common DNA and genes. The sample includes over 600,000 distinct CDR3 sequences, with 21% observed a single time. Under 4% of the sample rests with the top ten. Material: blood. The receptors derive from a man between 65 and 85 years old in good health.

V and J are TRBV6-1 and TRBJ1-5; no clear D. V lost 6 bases and J lost 2, with 14 bases in between. The CDR3 covers 15 residues. Germline loops: CDR1 MNHNS, CDR2 SASEGT. The CDR3 sequence: CASSLHRDGNQPQHF. As DNA, the CDR3 is TGTGCCAGCAGCCTCCACAGAGACGGCAATCAGCCCCAGCATTTT.

This clonotype was counted at least ten times. V is TRBV5-1 and J is TRBJ2-2, with a tentative D call TRBD2 (5 bases). Trimming left V 4 bases short and J 8 bases short, with 9 bases between. The germline V gene has CDR1 SGHRS and CDR2 YFSETQ. The CDR3 has 12 amino acids. The CDR3 region is CASSEGTGELFF. The CDR3 DNA sequence: TGCGCCAGCAGCGAGGGTACGGGGGAGCTGTTTTTT.

Many counts were recorded for this clonotype. The chain uses TRBV28 and TRBJ2-1; D not certain. CDR3 length: 14 amino acids. The ends were cut back, 8 bases at V and 2 bases at J, with 13 bases in the middle. Germline-derived CDR1 and CDR2 are MDHEN and SYDVKM. As DNA, the CDR3 is TGTGCCAGCTATTCATCAGCGCCCTACAATGAGCAGTTCTTC. It codes for CASYSSAPYNEQFF. The entire variable domain, with the rest obtained from reference TRBV28 and TRBJ2-1, is as follows: DVKVTQSSRYLVKRTGEKVFLECVQDMDHENMFWYRQDPGLGLRLIYFSYDVKMKEKGDIPEGYSVSREKKERFSLILESASTNQTSMYLCASYSSAPYNEQFFGPGTRLTVL.

V is TRBV5-5 and J is TRBJ2-7; no firm D call. CDR3 size: 14 residues. Germline-derived CDR1 and CDR2 are SGHKS and YYEKEE (reference sequence). The V end was cut by 2 bases, the J end by 1 base, with 10 bases between. CDR3 loop: CASSLDINSYEQYF. CDR3 coding DNA: TGTGCCAGCAGCTTAGACATTAATTCCTACGAGCAGTACTTC.

This clonotype was seen more than once but under ten times. The chain recombines TRBV24-1 with TRBJ2-2, with 9 nucleotides matching TRBD1. CDR3 length: 15 amino acids. The V segment lost 11 bases and the J segment 2 bases; nucleotides outside the gene matches: 8. CDR1 and CDR2 from the germline V gene are KGHDR and SFDVKD. CDR3 region: CANNPGQGNTGELFF. CDR3 nucleotides: TGTGCCAACAACCCGGGACAGGGCAACACCGGGGAGCTGTTTTTT.

The chain couples TRBV15 to TRBJ2-7; a weak D match, TRBD2 (5 bases). Germline V gene data show CDR1 as LNHNV and CDR2 as YYDKDF (reference sequence). V dropped 1 base and J dropped 1 base, with 8 bases sitting between them. CDR3 length: 14 amino acids. DNA of the CDR3: TGTGCCACCAGCAGAGTACGGGGTTCCTACGAGCAGTACTTC. It yields the protein CATSRVRGSYEQYF.

The sample holds many counts of this clonotype. V usage is TRBV9 and J usage is TRBJ2-5; D uncertain. This CDR3 has 13 residues. CDR1 is SGDLS, CDR2 YYNGEE, per germline. The germline V and J ends were trimmed by 0 bases and 2 bases, with 5 bases remaining between them. The chain's CDR3 is CASSVEPQETQYF. The CDR3, as DNA: TGTGCCAGCAGCGTAGAACCGCAAGAGACCCAGTACTTC.

V is TRBV7-9 and J is TRBJ1-3; D not resolved. Between the trimmed V and J ends, which lost 11 bases and 3 bases, there was a span of 17 bases. The CDR3 sequence is 14 residues long. CDR1 SEHNR and CDR2 FQNEAQ come from the germline V gene (reference sequence). The CDR3 DNA is TGTGCCCTGGCGGGTATAGCAGGTGGAAACACCATATATTTT. Translating it yields CALAGIAGGNTIYF. The entire variable domain, with the rest obtained from reference TRBV7-9 and TRBJ1-3, is as follows: DTGVSQNPRHKITKRGQNVTFRCDPISEHNRLYWYRQTLGQGPEFLTYFQNEAQLEKSRLLSDRFSAERPKGSFSTLEIQRTEQGDSAMYLCALAGIAGGNTIYFGEGSWLTVV.

The chain couples TRBV5-1 to TRBJ2-3; 7 nucleotides agree with TRBD2. The CDR3 has 16 residues. CDR1 SGHRS and CDR2 YFSETQ come from the germline V gene. The trim removed 4 bases at V and 2 bases at J, leaving 10 bases unmatched. The CDR3 coding sequence is TGCGCCAGCAGCCACAATGGCGGGGGACTCACAGATACGCAGTATTTT. Protein sequence: CASSHNGGGLTDTQYF.

This clonotype was detected only a few times. The chain has TRBV5-6 and TRBJ1-2; no clear D. This CDR3 comprises 15 residues. Germline V gene lookup returns CDR1 SGHDT and CDR2 YYEEEE. V was trimmed by 0 bases and J by 2 bases, leaving 11 bases between them. This CDR3 reads CASSLVAGYNYGYTF. CDR3 in DNA: TGTGCCAGCAGCTTGGTGGCGGGGTACAACTATGGCTACACCTTC.